The 27 T cell receptor beta chains below come from one sample, sequenced in a study of response to subunit inactivated influenza vaccine. TCRdb recomputed calls from the RT-PCR reads with MiXCR, one row per CDR3 protein. This table holds fewer than 550,000 distinct CDR3 sequences, 25% found once. Sequenced material: CD4+ T cells sorted from PBMCs, taken roughly 5 days after vaccination. The source is a man aged 50-60 years who received an inactivated influenza vaccine.

This clonotype occurred a few times. CDR3 region: CASSLGGGSVNSPLHF. CDR3 nucleotide sequence: TGTGCCAGCAGCTTAGGCGGAGGATCCGTTAATTCACCCCTCCACTTT. This chain uses TRBV7-2 with TRBJ1-6; D gene ambiguous. The CDR3 covers 16 residues. V was trimmed by 1 base and J by 6 bases, leaving 13 bases between them. The germline V gene has CDR1 SGHTA and CDR2 FQGNSA.

This clonotype was picked up a small number of times. The V call is TRBV20-1, the J call TRBJ2-7; 9 nucleotides match TRBD1. The CDR3 contains 13 residues. From germline, CDR1 is DFQATT and CDR2 SNEGSKA (reference sequence). The V and J ends lost 3 bases and 4 bases, in that order; junction bases with no gene match: 4. The CDR3 DNA follows: TGCAGTGCTAGGGGGGACAGGGTTTACGAGCAGTACTTC. Encoded protein: CSARGDRVYEQYF.

This chain uses TRBV4-3 with TRBJ2-7, with D perhaps TRBD2 (5 bases). Germline assignment: CDR1 LGHNA and CDR2 YSLEER. Trimming took 1 base from V and 2 from J, leaving 12 bases between them. The CDR3 is made up of 15 amino acids. The CDR3 DNA reads as TGCGCCAGCAGCCAAGGTCCAGTCGGGGCCTACGAGCAGTACTTC. Protein product: CASSQGPVGAYEQYF.

V and J are TRBV10-3 and TRBJ2-7; TRBD2 matches 7 bases. CDR1 is ENHRY and CDR2 is SYGVKD in the germline V gene. The CDR3 is 14 residues long. V lost 7 bases and J lost 3; bases outside the gene matches: 9. This CDR3 is CAIKGRVVSYEQYF. The CDR3 DNA follows: TGTGCCATCAAGGGGAGGGTTGTTAGCTACGAGCAGTACTTC.

This clonotype was observed many times. The chain couples TRBV10-3 to TRBJ2-1; 8 bases agree with TRBD2. This CDR3 comprises 15 residues. Germline CDR1 ENHRY, CDR2 SYGVKD. After removal of 3 bases from V and 0 bases from J, the junction contained 1 base not matched to a gene. DNA of the CDR3: TGTGCCATCAGTGAAGGGACTAGCTCCTACAATGAGCAGTTCTTC. It yields the protein CAISEGTSSYNEQFF.

This chain joins TRBV30 and TRBJ1-5; D gene unclear. V was clipped by 0 bases and J by 5 bases, with 8 bases between them. The germline V gene encodes CDR1 GTSNPN and CDR2 SVGIG (reference sequence). The CDR3 runs 13 residues. Written as DNA, the CDR3 is TGTGCCTGGAGTGTAGGAGGGTATCAGCCCCAGCATTTT. Its translation: CAWSVGGYQPQHF.

The chain has TRBV4-1 and TRBJ2-3, with 13 bases identical to TRBD2. The CDR3 runs to 17 residues. V was clipped by 8 bases and J by 2 bases; unmatched bases: 10. Germline V gene data show CDR1 as MGHRA and CDR2 as YSYEKL. This CDR3 reads CASARTSGGAPTDTQYF. The CDR3 DNA is TGCGCCAGCGCACGGACTAGCGGGGGCGCTCCCACAGATACGCAGTATTTT.

This CDR3 reads CASSAQGAGGRNEQFF. The CDR3 DNA is TGTGCCAGCAGCGCCCAGGGGGCGGGGGGGCGTAATGAGCAGTTCTTC. The gene calls are TRBV7-2 and TRBJ2-1, with a tentative D call TRBD2 (9 bases). V shed 5 bases and J shed 7 bases, with 21 bases lying between them. CDR3 length: 16 residues. Germline V lookup: CDR1 SGHTA, CDR2 FQGNSA.

This clonotype showed up just a few times. CDR3 nucleotide sequence: TGCAGTGCTAGAGAGACTAGCGGGAGCCCCACCTACAATGAGCAGTTCTTC. Amino acid sequence: CSARETSGSPTYNEQFF. This chain uses TRBV20-1 with TRBJ2-1; 12 positions agree with TRBD2. V lost 0 bases to trimming and J lost 2 bases; unmatched junction nucleotides: 5. This CDR3 comprises 17 residues. Per the germline V gene, CDR1 is DFQATT and CDR2 is SNEGSKA (reference sequence).

The genes are TRBV6-2 or TRBV6-3 and TRBJ2-5; tentative D call: TRBD1 (5 bases). Trimming took 6 bases from V and 4 from J, leaving 18 bases between them. The germline CDR1 and CDR2 sequences are MNHEY and SVGEGT. The CDR3 runs to 15 residues. The chain's CDR3 is CASRPLGVSRETQYF. The CDR3 DNA reads TGTGCCAGCAGGCCCCTAGGGGTTTCCAGAGAGACCCAGTACTTC.

This clonotype has only a few counts. J is TRBJ2-1 and V is TRBV24-1; TRBD2 might be the D (5 bases). Per germline, CDR1 KGHDR and CDR2 SFDVKD. CDR3 size: 15 residues. Trimming shortened V by 2 bases and J by 0 bases, and 7 bases separated the two germline ends. The CDR3 protein is CATSDSGYSYNEQFF. In nucleotides, the CDR3 is TGTGCCACCAGTGATTCGGGGTACTCCTACAATGAGCAGTTCTTC.

The chain combines TRBV20-1 with TRBJ2-1, with 9 nucleotides matching TRBD2. V lost 0 bases, J lost 7 bases, and 7 bases stayed unmatched. This CDR3 contains 15 residues. CDR1 is DFQATT and CDR2 is SNEGSKA in the germline V gene (reference sequence). In DNA form, the CDR3 reads TGCAGTGCTAGAGACACTAGCGGGTGGTGGAATGAGCAGTTCTTC. Translated: CSARDTSGWWNEQFF.

This chain uses TRBV9 with TRBJ1-2, with 9 bases lining up with TRBD1. V shed 5 bases and J 0 bases; nucleotides not matched to a gene: 5. The germline CDR1 and CDR2 sequences are SGDLS and YYNGEE. This CDR3 spans 15 amino acids. The DNA of the CDR3 is TGTGCCAGCAGTGATAGGACAGGGGCTAACTATGGCTACACCTTC. Amino acid sequence: CASSDRTGANYGYTF.

This rearrangement joins TRBV5-1 to TRBJ1-5; D remains unclear. This CDR3 is built from 15 residues. Trimming removed 0 bases from V and 2 bases from J, with 9 bases in between. The germline CDR1 and CDR2 sequences are SGHRS and YFSETQ. The CDR3 loop is CASSLEGNGNQPQHF. The CDR3 DNA sequence: TGCGCCAGCAGCTTGGAAGGGAATGGCAATCAGCCCCAGCATTTT.

There are a few counts of this clonotype. The gene calls are TRBV20-1 and TRBJ1-1; no definite D call. The germline gives CDR1 DFQATT, CDR2 SNEGSKA (reference sequence). This CDR3 region has 13 residues. V gave up 3 bases and J gave up 1 base, with 9 bases separating them. CDR3 DNA: TGCAGTGCTAGTCCATTCCCGAACACTGAAGCTTTCTTT. Residues: CSASPFPNTEAFF.

This clonotype appeared once. The chain is built from TRBV20-1 and TRBJ2-1; TRBD2 agrees at 10 bases. Per germline, CDR1 DFQATT and CDR2 SNEGSKA (reference sequence). V shed 6 bases, J shed 2 bases, and the junction held 7 bases outside the gene matches. CDR3 length: 15 amino acids. The CDR3 DNA is TGCAGTGCAAAGTCCGGGACTAGCGCCTACAATGAGCAGTTCTTC. It is translated as CSAKSGTSAYNEQFF.

V is TRBV30 and J is TRBJ2-1, with TRBD1 as a possible D gene (6 bases). Germline CDR1 GTSNPN, CDR2 SVGIG (reference sequence). The length of the CDR3 is 17 residues. V was trimmed by 0 bases and J by 7 bases, leaving 22 bases between them. CDR3: CAWSVLGAGASGNEQFF. The CDR3 nucleotides are TGTGCCTGGAGTGTACTGGGGGCAGGCGCGAGTGGGAATGAGCAGTTCTTC.

This chain uses TRBV12-3 or TRBV12-4 with TRBJ2-2; 11 bases fit TRBD2. This CDR3 has 16 residues. Trimming at V came to 6 bases and at J to 1 base, leaving 4 bases not matched to a gene. For the CDR3, the DNA is TGTGCCAGCAGAGACGGGACTAGCGGGAACACCGGGGAGCTGTTTTTT. Translation: CASRDGTSGNTGELFF.

The gene calls are TRBV6-2 or TRBV6-3 and TRBJ1-6, with D unresolved. Germline CDR1 is MNHEY and CDR2 is SVGEGT. This CDR3 has 13 amino acids. V gave up 6 bases and J gave up 7 bases, with 10 bases separating them. The CDR3 DNA reads TGTGCCAGCAGAACCGGGAACAATTCACCCCTCCACTTT. Residues: CASRTGNNSPLHF.

The chain carries TRBV19 and TRBJ2-1, with D possibly TRBD1 on 5 matching bases. Germline V gene sequence: CDR1 LNHDA, CDR2 SQIVND (reference sequence). V lost 3 bases, J lost 9 bases, and 12 bases lay in between. The CDR3 sequence is 13 residues long. This chain's CDR3 is CASSMQGTGEQFF. In DNA, the CDR3 is TGTGCCAGTAGTATGCAGGGTACGGGTGAGCAGTTCTTC.

The chain links TRBV21-1 to TRBJ2-1; the D segment call TRBD1 is taken from the table without a DNA check. TRBV21-1 is a pseudogene locus. The length of the CDR3 is 16 residues. CDR3 bases: TGTGCCAGCAGCAAACAGGGGGCATTATCCTACAATGAGCAGTTCTTC. Translating it yields CASSKQGALSYNEQFF.

J is TRBJ2-2 and V is TRBV7-2; D uncertain. The germline CDR1 and CDR2 sequences are SGHTA and FQGNSA. The CDR3 has 14 residues. V lost 5 bases to trimming and J lost 4 bases, with 11 bases between them. CDR3 region: CASSPNPRTGELFF. Here the CDR3 DNA reads TGTGCCAGCAGCCCGAATCCCCGCACCGGGGAGCTGTTTTTT.

This clonotype was seen ten or more times. The rearrangement uses TRBV12-3 or TRBV12-4 and TRBJ2-5; possible D gene TRBD1, 5 bases. CDR3 length: 15 residues. Trimming removed 8 bases at V and 2 bases at J, with 18 bases between. CDR3 bases: TGTGCCAGCTCCGAGGCAGGGTATCAACAAGAGACCCAGTACTTC. Translating it yields CASSEAGYQQETQYF.

The chain employs TRBV12-3 or TRBV12-4 and TRBJ2-1; 9 bases line up with TRBD2. The junction had 4 bases not matched to a gene; V was cut back by 7 bases and J by 6 bases. The CDR3 runs to 13 residues. The CDR3 nucleotides are TGTGCCAGCACGTTAGCGGGAGTCAATGAGCAGTTCTTC. As protein: CASTLAGVNEQFF.

This sequence joins TRBV7-2 and TRBJ2-5; 9 positions agree with TRBD1. The CDR3 has 15 residues. The germline gives CDR1 SGHTA, CDR2 FQGNSA. The junction had 8 bases not matched to a gene; V was cut back by 4 bases and J by 5 bases. DNA of the CDR3: TGTGCCAGCAGCTCCGGGACAGGGCTTGGGGAGACCCAGTACTTC. This sequence encodes CASSSGTGLGETQYF.

The V and J genes are TRBV24-1 and TRBJ2-3, with D unclear. CDR1 and CDR2 (germline): KGHDR, SFDVKD. This CDR3 has 16 residues. V gave up 3 bases and J gave up 6 bases, with 18 bases separating them. The CDR3 spells CATSDKGPILGDTQYF. CDR3 DNA: TGTGCCACCAGTGATAAAGGACCCATCCTTGGGGATACGCAGTATTTT.

This clonotype was counted between two and nine times. The chain has TRBV6-6 and TRBJ1-1; 7 positions match TRBD1. CDR1 and CDR2 (germline): MNHNY, SVGAGI (reference sequence). V shed 7 bases and J 4 bases; nucleotides not matched to a gene: 6. The CDR3 totals 13 residues. The CDR3 sequence: CASTYGTATEAFF. In DNA, the CDR3 is TGTGCCAGCACCTACGGGACAGCCACTGAAGCTTTCTTT.